This T cell receptor (beta chain) is from a study of cytomegalovirus exposure and HLA in healthy donors. The overall study: Assignment to the Caucasian-associated ancestry cluster applied to more than 75% of the approximately 400 genotyped donors.

Vbeta (60) and Jbeta (13) primers were used in the PCR. Sequencing used immunoSEQ multiplex PCR; TCRdb keeps in-frame clones, though not all of them. The sample lists 120,000 or so clones; around three quarters were seen once. Germline-derived CDR1 and CDR2 are MGHRA and YSYEKL. Losses at the gene ends were 0 bases for V and 0 bases for J; bases not matched to a gene: 10. This CDR3 has 19 residues. This receptor was obtained from a man under 40 in good health and CMV-seropositive. The genes are TRBV4-1 and TRBJ2-2, with TRBD1 matching 7 bases. Sequenced: PBMCs. The CDR3 loop reads CASSQDGGQTYSNTGELFF. The CDR3 region has the DNA TGCGCCAGCAGCCAAGATGGGGGACAGACATACTCGAACACCGGGGAGCTGTTTTTT.